The clone carrying this T cell receptor (beta chain) came up a few times. The table came from immunoSEQ multiplex PCR; TCRdb's copy has only in-frame clones and leaves some out. The sample includes approximately 2,500 clones, 21% seen only once; the top ten take around 16%. This specimen comes from a study of T cells in localized non-small cell lung cancer. Trimming stripped 2 bases from V and 4 bases from J, with 14 bases between. This CDR3 comprises 15 residues. The germline gives CDR1 SGHNT, CDR2 YENEEA. Here the sequenced sample was normal lung tissue next to the tumor, taken before any cancer treatment. The origin of this receptor is a man between 40 and 70 years old with stage I squamous cell lung carcinoma. The chain uses TRBV11-3 and TRBJ1-1, with D tentatively TRBD1 (6 bases). The CDR3 DNA follows: TGTGCCAGCAGCTTATCTCAGGGGCTGGGCACTGAAGCTTTCTTT. Encoded protein: CASSLSQGLGTEAFF.